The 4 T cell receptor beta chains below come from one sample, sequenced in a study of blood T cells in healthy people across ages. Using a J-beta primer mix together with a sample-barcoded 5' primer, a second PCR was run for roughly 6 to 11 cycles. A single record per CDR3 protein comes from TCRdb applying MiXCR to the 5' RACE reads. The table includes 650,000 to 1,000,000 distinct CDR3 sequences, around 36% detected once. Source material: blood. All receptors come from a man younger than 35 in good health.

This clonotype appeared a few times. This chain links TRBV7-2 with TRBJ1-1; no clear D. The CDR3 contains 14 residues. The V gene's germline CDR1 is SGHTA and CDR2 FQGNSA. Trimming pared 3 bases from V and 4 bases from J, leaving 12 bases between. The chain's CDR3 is CASSLWEGGTEAFF. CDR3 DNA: TGTGCCAGCAGCTTGTGGGAGGGCGGCACTGAAGCTTTCTTT.

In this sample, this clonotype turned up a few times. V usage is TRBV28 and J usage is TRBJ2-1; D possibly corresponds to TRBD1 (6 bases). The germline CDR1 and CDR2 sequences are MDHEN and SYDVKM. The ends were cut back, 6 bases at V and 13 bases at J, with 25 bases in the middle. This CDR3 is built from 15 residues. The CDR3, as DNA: TGTGCCAGCAGGCCTACAGGGTTTCTCGGGGAGACCCAGTTCTTC. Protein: CASRPTGFLGETQFF. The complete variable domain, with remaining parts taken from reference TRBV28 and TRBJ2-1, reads DVKVTQSSRYLVKRTGEKVFLECVQDMDHENMFWYRQDPGLGLRLIYFSYDVKMKEKGDIPEGYSVSREKKERFSLILESASTNQTSMYLCASRPTGFLGETQFFGPGTRLTVL.

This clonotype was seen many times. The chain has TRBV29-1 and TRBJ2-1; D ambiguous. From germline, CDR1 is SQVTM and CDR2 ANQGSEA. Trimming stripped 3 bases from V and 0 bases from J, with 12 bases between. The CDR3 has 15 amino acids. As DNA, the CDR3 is TGCAGCGTTGAGGCGGCGGCTAGCTCCTACAATGAGCAGTTCTTC. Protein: CSVEAAASSYNEQFF.

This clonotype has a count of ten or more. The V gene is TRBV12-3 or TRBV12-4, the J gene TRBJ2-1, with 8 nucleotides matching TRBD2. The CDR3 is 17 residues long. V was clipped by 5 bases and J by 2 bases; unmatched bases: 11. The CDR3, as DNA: TGTGCCAGCAGTCCCCGGGGGGGCCCTCTCGCCTACAATGAGCAGTTCTTC. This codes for CASSPRGGPLAYNEQFF.